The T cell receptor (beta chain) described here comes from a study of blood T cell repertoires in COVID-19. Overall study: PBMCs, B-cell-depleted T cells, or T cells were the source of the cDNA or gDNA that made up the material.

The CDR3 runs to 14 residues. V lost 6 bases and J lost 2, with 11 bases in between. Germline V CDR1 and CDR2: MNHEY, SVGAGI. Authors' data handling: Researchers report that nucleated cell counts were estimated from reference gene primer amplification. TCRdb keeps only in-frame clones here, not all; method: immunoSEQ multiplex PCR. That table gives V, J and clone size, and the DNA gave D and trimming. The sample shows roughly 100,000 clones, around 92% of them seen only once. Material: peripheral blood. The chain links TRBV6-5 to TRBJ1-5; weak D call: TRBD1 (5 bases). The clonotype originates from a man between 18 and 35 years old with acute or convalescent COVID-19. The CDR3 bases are TGTGCCAGCAGCCCCTTAGGGGGCAATCAGCCCCAGCATTTT. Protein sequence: CASSPLGGNQPQHF.